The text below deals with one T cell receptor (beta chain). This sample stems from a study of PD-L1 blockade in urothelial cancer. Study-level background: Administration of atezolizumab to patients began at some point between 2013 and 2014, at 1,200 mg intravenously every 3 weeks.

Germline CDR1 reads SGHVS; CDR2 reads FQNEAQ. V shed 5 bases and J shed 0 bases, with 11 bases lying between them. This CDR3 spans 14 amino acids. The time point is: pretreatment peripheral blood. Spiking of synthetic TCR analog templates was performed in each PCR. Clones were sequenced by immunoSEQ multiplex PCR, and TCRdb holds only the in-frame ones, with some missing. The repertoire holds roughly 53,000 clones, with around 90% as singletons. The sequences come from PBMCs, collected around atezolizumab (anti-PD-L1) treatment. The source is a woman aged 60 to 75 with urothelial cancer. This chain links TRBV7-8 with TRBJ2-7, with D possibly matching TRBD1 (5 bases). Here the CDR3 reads CASSPDRSSYEQYF. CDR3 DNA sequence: TGTGCCAGCAGCCCCGACAGAAGCTCCTACGAGCAGTACTTC.